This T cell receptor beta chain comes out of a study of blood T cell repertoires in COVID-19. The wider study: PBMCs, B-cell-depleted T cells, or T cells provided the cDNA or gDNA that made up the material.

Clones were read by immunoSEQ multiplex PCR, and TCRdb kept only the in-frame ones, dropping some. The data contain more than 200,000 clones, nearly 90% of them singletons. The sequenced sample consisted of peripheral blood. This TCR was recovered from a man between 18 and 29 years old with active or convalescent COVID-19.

This CDR3 is CASSNYATGETEAFF. CDR3 sequence (DNA): TGTGCCAGCAGCAATTATGCGACAGGGGAAACTGAAGCTTTCTTT. V and J are TRBV9 and TRBJ1-1; 8 positions agree with TRBD1. This CDR3 has 15 residues. Germline assignment: CDR1 SGDLS and CDR2 YYNGEE. With 4 bases clipped from V and 5 bases from J, the junction kept 10 bases outside the gene matches.